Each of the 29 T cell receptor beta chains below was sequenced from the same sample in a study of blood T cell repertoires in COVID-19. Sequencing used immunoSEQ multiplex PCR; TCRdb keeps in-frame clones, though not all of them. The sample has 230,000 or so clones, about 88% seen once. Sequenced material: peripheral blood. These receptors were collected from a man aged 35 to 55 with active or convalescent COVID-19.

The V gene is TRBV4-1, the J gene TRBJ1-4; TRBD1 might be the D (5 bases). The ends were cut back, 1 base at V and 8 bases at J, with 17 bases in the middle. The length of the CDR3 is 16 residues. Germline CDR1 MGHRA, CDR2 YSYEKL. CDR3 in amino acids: CASSQVGRGGREKLFF. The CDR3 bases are TGCGCCAGCAGCCAAGTGGGGAGGGGAGGAAGGGAAAAACTGTTTTTT.

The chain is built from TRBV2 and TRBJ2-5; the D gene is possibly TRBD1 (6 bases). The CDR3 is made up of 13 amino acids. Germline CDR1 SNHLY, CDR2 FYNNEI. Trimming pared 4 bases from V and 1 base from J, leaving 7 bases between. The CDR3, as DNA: TGTGCCAGCAGTGGACAGGCCCAAGAGACCCAGTACTTC. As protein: CASSGQAQETQYF.

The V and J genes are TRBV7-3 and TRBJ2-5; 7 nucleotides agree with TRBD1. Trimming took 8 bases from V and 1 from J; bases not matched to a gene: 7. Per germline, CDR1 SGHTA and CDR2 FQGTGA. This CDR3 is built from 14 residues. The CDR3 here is CASSRRGIQETQYF. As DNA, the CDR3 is TGTGCCAGCTCCCGCAGGGGGATCCAAGAGACCCAGTACTTC.

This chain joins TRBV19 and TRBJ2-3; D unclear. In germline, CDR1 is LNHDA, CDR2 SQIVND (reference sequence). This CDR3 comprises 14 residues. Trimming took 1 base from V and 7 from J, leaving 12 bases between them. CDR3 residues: CASSIASAMNTQYF. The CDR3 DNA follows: TGTGCCAGTAGTATAGCGTCAGCGATGAATACGCAGTATTTT.

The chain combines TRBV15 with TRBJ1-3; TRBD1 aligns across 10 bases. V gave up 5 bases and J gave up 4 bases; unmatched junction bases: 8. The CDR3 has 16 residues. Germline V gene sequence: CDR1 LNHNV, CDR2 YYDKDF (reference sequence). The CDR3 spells CATSARTGGNGNTIYF. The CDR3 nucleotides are TGTGCCACCAGCGCCCGGACAGGGGGTAACGGAAACACCATATATTTT.

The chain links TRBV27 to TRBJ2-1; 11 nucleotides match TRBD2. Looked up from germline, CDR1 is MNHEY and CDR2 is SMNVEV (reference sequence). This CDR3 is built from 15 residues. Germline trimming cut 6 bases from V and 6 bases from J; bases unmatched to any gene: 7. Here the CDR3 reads CASRNRLAGINEQFF. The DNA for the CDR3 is TGTGCCAGCAGGAACAGACTAGCGGGGATCAATGAGCAGTTCTTC.

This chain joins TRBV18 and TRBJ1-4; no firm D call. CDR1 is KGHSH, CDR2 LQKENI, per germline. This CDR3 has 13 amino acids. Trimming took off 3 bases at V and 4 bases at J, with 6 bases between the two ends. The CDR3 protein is CASSPRLNEKLFF. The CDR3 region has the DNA TGTGCCAGCTCACCCCGACTTAATGAAAAACTGTTTTTT.

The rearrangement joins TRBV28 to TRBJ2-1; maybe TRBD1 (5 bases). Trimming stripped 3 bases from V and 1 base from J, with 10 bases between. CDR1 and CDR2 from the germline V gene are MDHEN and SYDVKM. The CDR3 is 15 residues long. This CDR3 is CASSFDQGSYNEQFF. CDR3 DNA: TGTGCCAGCAGTTTCGACCAGGGATCCTACAATGAGCAGTTCTTC.

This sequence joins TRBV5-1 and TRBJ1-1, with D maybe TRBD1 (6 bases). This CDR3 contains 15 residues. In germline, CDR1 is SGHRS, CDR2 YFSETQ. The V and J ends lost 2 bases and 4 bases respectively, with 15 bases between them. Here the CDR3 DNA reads TGCGCCAGCAGCTTACAGGGAGAGGTGTCCACTGAAGCTTTCTTT. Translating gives CASSLQGEVSTEAFF.

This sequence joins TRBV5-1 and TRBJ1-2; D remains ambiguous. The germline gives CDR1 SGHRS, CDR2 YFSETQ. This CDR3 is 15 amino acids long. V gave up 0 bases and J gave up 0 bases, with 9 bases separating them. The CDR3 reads CASSLVANTNYGYTF. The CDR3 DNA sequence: TGCGCCAGCAGCTTGGTGGCAAATACTAACTATGGCTACACCTTC.

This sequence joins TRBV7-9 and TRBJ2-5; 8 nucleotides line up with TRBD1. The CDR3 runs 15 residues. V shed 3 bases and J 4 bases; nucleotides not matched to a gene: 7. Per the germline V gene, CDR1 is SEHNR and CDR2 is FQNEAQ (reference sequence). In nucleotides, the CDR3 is TGTGCCAGCAGCTTTCGAGACAGGGGCACAGAGACCCAGTACTTC. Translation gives CASSFRDRGTETQYF.

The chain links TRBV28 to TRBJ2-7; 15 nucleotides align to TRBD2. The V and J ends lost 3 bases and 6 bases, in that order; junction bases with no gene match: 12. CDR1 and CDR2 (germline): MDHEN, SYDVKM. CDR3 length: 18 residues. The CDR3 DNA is TGTGCCAGCAGTTTGAGCCCTTCGGGGACTAGCGGGAGGCGCGAGCAGTACTTC. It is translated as CASSLSPSGTSGRREQYF. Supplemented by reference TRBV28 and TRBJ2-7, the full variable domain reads DVKVTQSSRYLVKRTGEKVFLECVQDMDHENMFWYRQDPGLGLRLIYFSYDVKMKEKGDIPEGYSVSREKKERFSLILESASTNQTSMYLCASSLSPSGTSGRREQYFGPGTRLTVT.

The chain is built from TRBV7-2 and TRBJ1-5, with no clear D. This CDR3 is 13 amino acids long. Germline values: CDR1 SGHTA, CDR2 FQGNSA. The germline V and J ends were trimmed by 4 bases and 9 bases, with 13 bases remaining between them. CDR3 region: CASSSRVSGPQHF. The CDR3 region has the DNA TGTGCCAGCAGCTCGCGGGTTTCGGGGCCCCAGCATTTT.

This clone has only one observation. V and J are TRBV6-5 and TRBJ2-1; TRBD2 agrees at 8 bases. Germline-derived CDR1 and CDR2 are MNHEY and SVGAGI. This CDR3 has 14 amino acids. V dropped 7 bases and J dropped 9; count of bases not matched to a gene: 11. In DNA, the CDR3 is TGTGCCAGCAACAGAGTCGGGGGGGCCAGTGAGCAGTTCTTC. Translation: CASNRVGGASEQFF.

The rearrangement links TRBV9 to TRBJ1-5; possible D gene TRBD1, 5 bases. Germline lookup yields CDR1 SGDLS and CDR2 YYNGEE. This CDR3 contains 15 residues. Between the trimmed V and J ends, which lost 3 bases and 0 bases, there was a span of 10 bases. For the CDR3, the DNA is TGTGCCAGCAGCGGGACAAGAAATAGCAATCAGCCCCAGCATTTT. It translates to CASSGTRNSNQPQHF.

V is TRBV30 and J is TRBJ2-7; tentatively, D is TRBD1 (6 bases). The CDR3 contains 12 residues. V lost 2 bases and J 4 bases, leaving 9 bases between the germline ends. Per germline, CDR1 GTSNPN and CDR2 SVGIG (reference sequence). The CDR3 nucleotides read TGTGCCTGGAGTAGGGACAATTACGAGCAGTACTTC. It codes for CAWSRDNYEQYF.

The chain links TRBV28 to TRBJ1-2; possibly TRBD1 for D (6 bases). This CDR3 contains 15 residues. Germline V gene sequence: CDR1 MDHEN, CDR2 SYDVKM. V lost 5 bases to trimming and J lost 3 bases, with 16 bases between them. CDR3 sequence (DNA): TGTGCCAGCAGTCCTCCAACAGGGTTTGACTATGGCTACACCTTC. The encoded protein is CASSPPTGFDYGYTF.

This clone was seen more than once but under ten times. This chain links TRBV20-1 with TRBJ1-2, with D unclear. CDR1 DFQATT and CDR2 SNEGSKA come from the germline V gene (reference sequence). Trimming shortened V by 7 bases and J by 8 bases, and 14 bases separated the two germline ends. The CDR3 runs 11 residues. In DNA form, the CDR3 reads TGCAGTGGCCCGGGGAGCTGGGGCTACACCTTC. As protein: CSGPGSWGYTF.

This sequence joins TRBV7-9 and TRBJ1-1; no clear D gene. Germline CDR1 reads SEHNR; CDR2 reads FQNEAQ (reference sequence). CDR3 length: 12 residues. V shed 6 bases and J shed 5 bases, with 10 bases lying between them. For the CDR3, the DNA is TGTGCCAGCAGTCCGTCTATAACTGAAGCTTTCTTT. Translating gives CASSPSITEAFF. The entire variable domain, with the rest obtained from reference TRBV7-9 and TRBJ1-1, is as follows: DTGVSQNPRHKITKRGQNVTFRCDPISEHNRLYWYRQTLGQGPEFLTYFQNEAQLEKSRLLSDRFSAERPKGSFSTLEIQRTEQGDSAMYLCASSPSITEAFFGQGTRLTVV.

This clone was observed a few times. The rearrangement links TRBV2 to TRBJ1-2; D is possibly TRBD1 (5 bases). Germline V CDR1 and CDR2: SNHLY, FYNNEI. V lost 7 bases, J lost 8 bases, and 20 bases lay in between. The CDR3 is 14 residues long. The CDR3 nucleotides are TGTGCCAGCATAGGGAACAGGTTGGAAGAAGGCTACACCTTC. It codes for CASIGNRLEEGYTF.

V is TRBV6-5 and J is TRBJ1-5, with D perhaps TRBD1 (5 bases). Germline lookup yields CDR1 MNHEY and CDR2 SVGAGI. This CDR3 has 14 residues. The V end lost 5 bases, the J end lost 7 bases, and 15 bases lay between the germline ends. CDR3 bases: TGTGCCAGCAGTCGGGCCGGCGGGGGGCAGCCCCAGCATTTT. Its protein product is CASSRAGGGQPQHF.

The DNA of the CDR3 is TGTGCCAGTAGTTACAGGGGTCCTCACTACGAGCAGTACTTC. This codes for CASSYRGPHYEQYF. The rearrangement uses TRBV19 and TRBJ2-7; TRBD1 agrees at 7 bases. The V gene's germline CDR1 is LNHDA and CDR2 SQIVND (reference sequence). The CDR3 totals 14 residues. Trimming at V came to 5 bases and at J to 3 bases, leaving 7 bases not matched to a gene.

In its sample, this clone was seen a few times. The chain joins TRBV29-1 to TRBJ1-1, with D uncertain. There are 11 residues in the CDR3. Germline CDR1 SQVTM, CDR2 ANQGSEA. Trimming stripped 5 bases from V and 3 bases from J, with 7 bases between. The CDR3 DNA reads TGCAGCGTTCGGTCTTACACTGAAGCTTTCTTT. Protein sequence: CSVRSYTEAFF. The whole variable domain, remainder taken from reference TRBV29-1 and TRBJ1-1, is SAVISQKPSRDICQRGTSLTIQCQVDSQVTMMFWYRQQPGQSLTLIATANQGSEATYESGFVIDKFPISRPNLTFSTLTVSNMSPEDSSIYLCSVRSYTEAFFGQGTRLTVV.

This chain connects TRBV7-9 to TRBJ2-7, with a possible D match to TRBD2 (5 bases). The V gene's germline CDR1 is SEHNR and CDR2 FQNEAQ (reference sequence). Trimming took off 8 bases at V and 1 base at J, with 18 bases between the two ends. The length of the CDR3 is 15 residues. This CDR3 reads CASGLPGHPSYEQYF. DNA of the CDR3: TGTGCCAGCGGACTCCCGGGTCACCCATCCTACGAGCAGTACTTC.

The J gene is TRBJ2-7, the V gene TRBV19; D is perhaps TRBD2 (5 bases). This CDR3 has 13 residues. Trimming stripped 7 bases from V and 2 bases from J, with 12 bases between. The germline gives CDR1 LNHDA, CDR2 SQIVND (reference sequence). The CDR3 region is CASTEPGTYEQYF. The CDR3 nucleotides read TGTGCCAGTACAGAGCCGGGGACCTACGAGCAGTACTTC.

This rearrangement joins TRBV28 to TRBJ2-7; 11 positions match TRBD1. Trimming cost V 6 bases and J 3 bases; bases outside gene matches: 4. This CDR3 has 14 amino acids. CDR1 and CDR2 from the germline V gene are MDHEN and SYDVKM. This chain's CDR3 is CASSQGTGGYEQYF. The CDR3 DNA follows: TGTGCCAGCAGCCAGGGGACAGGGGGCTACGAGCAGTACTTC.

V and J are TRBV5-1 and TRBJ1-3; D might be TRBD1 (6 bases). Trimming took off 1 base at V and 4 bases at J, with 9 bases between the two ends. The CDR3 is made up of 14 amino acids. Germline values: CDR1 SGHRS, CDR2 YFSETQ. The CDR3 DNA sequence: TGCGCCAGCAGCTTGATGGGGGCGGGAAACACCATATATTTT. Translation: CASSLMGAGNTIYF.

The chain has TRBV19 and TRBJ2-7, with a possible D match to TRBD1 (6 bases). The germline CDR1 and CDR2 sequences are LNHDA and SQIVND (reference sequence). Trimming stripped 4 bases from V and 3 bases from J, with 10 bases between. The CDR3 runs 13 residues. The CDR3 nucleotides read TGTGCCAGTAGTACAGGGGACCACTACGAGCAGTACTTC. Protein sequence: CASSTGDHYEQYF.

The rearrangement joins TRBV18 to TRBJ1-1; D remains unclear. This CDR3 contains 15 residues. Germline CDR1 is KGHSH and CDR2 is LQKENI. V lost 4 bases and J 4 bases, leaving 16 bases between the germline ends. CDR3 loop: CASSLGRPGSTEAFF. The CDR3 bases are TGTGCCAGCTCACTTGGACGGCCGGGAAGCACTGAAGCTTTCTTT.